A selection of T cell receptor beta chains follows, all from one sample in a study of cytotoxic CD8 clonotypes in ibrutinib-treated CLL. The repertoire was sequenced with immunoSEQ multiplex PCR; TCRdb's copy has only in-frame clones and lacks some. The sample shows 43,000 or so clones, under 80% of them seen only once. This specimen was PBMCs, taken after 24 months of ibrutinib treatment. These receptors came from a human donor with chronic lymphocytic leukemia. Each CDR3 is given with its conserved first and last residue. D genes are given only for firm matches. Clone size appears in some rows only: once, few, many, or a class for an expanded clone.

NA	TRBV2	TRBJ2-5	NA	CASPGNARETQYF	TGTGCCAGCCCAGGGAATGCCCGGGAGACCCAGTACTTC
NA	TRBV2	TRBJ1-1	NA	CASNLNTEAFF	TGTGCCAGCAACCTCAACACTGAAGCTTTCTTT
few	TRBV29-1	TRBJ1-1	NA	CSVRRESTEAFF	TGCAGCGTTCGCAGGGAATCCACTGAAGCTTTCTTT
NA	TRBV2	TRBJ2-5	NA	CASKVGKETQYF	TGTGCCAGCAAGGTGGGGAAAGAGACCCAGTACTTC
NA	TRBV28	TRBJ2-7	NA	CASSLDGPSYEQYF	TGTGCCAGCAGTTTAGATGGGCCCTCCTACGAGCAGTACTTC
NA	TRBV30	TRBJ1-1	NA	CACFKGRTEAFF	TGTGCCTGTTTCAAAGGAAGGACTGAAGCTTTCTTT
NA	TRBV5-1	TRBJ2-1	TRBD2	CASSLLLAGREQFF	TGCGCCAGCAGCCTGCTCTTAGCGGGTCGCGAGCAGTTCTTC
few	TRBV29-1	TRBJ2-5	NA	CSVASLREPQETQYF	TGCAGCGTTGCTTCCCTCCGGGAACCCCAAGAGACCCAGTACTTC
once	TRBV7-9	TRBJ2-7	NA	CASSLIGVEQYF	TGTGCCAGCAGCTTAATCGGAGTCGAGCAGTACTTC
NA	TRBV28	TRBJ2-5	TRBD1	CASSRQGISETQYF	TGTGCCAGCAGTCGACAGGGAATAAGTGAGACCCAGTACTTC
NA	TRBV7-3	TRBJ2-7	NA	CASSIAGGKWDEQYF	TGTGCCAGCAGCATCGCAGGGGGGAAGTGGGACGAGCAGTACTTC
few	TRBV19	TRBJ2-6	NA	CASSIAVIGANVLTF	TGTGCCAGTAGTATTGCGGTGATCGGGGCCAACGTCCTGACTTTC
few	TRBV19	TRBJ1-2	NA	CASFTGFGYTF	TGTGCCAGTTTCACAGGGTTTGGCTACACCTTC